This T cell receptor (beta chain) was found in a study of T cell changes during pregnancy in multiple sclerosis. The CDR3 covers 10 residues. Trimming cost V 4 bases and J 11 bases, with 9 bases left between them. The germline V gene encodes CDR1 SQVTM and CDR2 ANQGSEA. The assay was immunoSEQ multiplex PCR, and TCRdb's table has in-frame clones only and misses some. The sample carries 55,000 to 85,000 clones, about nine tenths recorded once. The sample in question was peripheral blood, obtained in the third trimester of pregnancy. This clonotype was sampled from a female donor with multiple sclerosis, enrolled in a pregnancy study. V and J are TRBV29-1 and TRBJ2-1; D call uncertain. The CDR3 region has the DNA TGCAGCGTTGTGACTCTACAGCAGTTCTTC. This sequence encodes CSVVTLQQFF.